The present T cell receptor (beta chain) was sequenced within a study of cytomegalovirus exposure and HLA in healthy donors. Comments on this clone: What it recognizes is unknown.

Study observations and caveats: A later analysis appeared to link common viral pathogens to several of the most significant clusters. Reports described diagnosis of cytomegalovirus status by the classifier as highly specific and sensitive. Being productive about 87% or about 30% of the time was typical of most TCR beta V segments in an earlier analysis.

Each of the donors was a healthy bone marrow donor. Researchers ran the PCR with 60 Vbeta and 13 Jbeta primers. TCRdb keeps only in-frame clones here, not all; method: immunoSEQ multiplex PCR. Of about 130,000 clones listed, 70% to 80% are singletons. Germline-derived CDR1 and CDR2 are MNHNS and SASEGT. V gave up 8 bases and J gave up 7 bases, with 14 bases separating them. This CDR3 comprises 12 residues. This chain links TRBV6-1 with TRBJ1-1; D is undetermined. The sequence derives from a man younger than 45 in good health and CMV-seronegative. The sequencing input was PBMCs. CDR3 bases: TGTGCCAGCGACACAGTGTTGATTGAAGCTTTCTTT. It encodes CASDTVLIEAFF.